The 5 T cell receptor beta chains presented below share a single source sample, sequenced in a study of cytomegalovirus exposure and HLA in healthy donors. In the PCR, 60 Vbeta and 13 Jbeta primers were used. The method was immunoSEQ multiplex PCR; TCRdb's version includes in-frame clones alone and lacks a portion of them. Among about 120,000 clones listed, 80% to 90% were seen once. Sequenced input: PBMCs. These receptor sequences come from a man between 35 and 55 years old in good health and CMV-seronegative.

The chain employs TRBV7-2 and TRBJ2-5, with no clear D. CDR1 and CDR2 from the germline V gene are SGHTA and FQGNSA. The length of the CDR3 is 14 residues. V lost 3 bases and J 3 bases, leaving 11 bases between the germline ends. The CDR3 spells CASSFSVLEETQYF. In DNA, the CDR3 is TGTGCCAGCAGCTTCTCCGTGTTAGAAGAGACCCAGTACTTC.

The chain is built from TRBV19 and TRBJ1-1, with 8 bases lining up with TRBD1. CDR3 length: 16 amino acids. Trimming removed 5 bases from V and 1 base from J; junction bases left unmatched: 9. The germline CDR1 and CDR2 sequences are LNHDA and SQIVND (reference sequence). The CDR3 DNA is TGTGCCAGTAGTCTACGGCAGGGGGCGGGGAACACTGAAGCTTTCTTT. The encoded protein is CASSLRQGAGNTEAFF.

The CDR3: CAWSVRDNQPQHF. DNA for the CDR3: TGTGCCTGGAGTGTACGGGACAATCAGCCCCAGCATTTT. The V gene is TRBV30, the J gene TRBJ1-5, with D unresolved. The CDR3 loop spans 13 amino acids. V lost 0 bases and J lost 3, with 6 bases in between. The V gene's germline CDR1 is GTSNPN and CDR2 SVGIG (reference sequence).

This chain joins TRBV6-5 and TRBJ2-3; tentatively, D is TRBD1 (6 bases). V was pared by 5 bases and J by 0 bases, with 12 bases between. The CDR3 is made up of 15 amino acids. Germline V CDR1 and CDR2: MNHEY, SVGAGI. CDR3 bases: TGTGCCAGCAGTATTGGACAGACGAGCACAGATACGCAGTATTTT. Protein sequence: CASSIGQTSTDTQYF.

This chain connects TRBV7-9 to TRBJ1-4, with a weak D call TRBD1 (5 bases). The germline gives CDR1 SEHNR, CDR2 FQNEAQ (reference sequence). V was cut by 3 bases and J by 8 bases, with 13 bases left in between. The CDR3 totals 14 residues. The CDR3 bases are TGTGCCAGCAGCTTTTCGACAAAGGGGGAAAAACTGTTTTTT. Amino acids: CASSFSTKGEKLFF.